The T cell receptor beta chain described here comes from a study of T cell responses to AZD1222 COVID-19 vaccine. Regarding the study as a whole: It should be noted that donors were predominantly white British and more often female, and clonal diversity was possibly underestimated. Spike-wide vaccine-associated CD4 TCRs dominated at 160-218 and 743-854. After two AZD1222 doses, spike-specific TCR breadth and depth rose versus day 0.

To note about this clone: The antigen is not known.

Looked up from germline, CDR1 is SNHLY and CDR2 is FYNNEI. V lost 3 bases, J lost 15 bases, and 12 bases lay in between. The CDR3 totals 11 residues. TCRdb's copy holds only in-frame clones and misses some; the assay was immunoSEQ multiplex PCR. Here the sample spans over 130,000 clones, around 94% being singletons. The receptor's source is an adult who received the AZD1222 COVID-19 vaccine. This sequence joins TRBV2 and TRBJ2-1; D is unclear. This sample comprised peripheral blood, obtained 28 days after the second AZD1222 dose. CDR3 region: CASSDSVLRFF. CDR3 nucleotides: TGTGCCAGCAGTGATTCAGTTCTCAGGTTCTTC. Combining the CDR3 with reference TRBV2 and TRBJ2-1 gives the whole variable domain EPEVTQTPSHQVTQMGQEVILRCVPISNHLYFYWYRQILGQKVEFLVSFYNNEISEKSEIFDDQFSVERPDGSNFTLKIRSTKLEDSAMYFCASSDSVLRFFGPGTRLTVL.